The 20 T cell receptor beta chains reported below all come from one sample, sequenced in a study of blood T cell repertoires in COVID-19. Sequencing was performed with immunoSEQ multiplex PCR; in TCRdb, only in-frame clones are kept and a portion is missing. Among about 53,000 clones listed, 77% were seen once. Sequences were obtained from peripheral blood. These receptors came from a man between 65 and 85 years old with active or convalescent COVID-19.

The chain employs TRBV24-1 and TRBJ1-1; a weak D match, TRBD1 (5 bases). Germline V gene data show CDR1 as KGHDR and CDR2 as SFDVKD. This CDR3 has 14 residues. V was pared by 2 bases and J by 1 base, with 7 bases between. DNA for the CDR3: TGTGCCACCAGTGATTCGACAGAGAACACTGAAGCTTTCTTT. Translation: CATSDSTENTEAFF.

The chain links TRBV6-5 to TRBJ2-7; maybe TRBD1 (6 bases). Trimming cost V 9 bases and J 0 bases, with 12 bases left between them. The CDR3 is made up of 13 amino acids. Germline assignment: CDR1 MNHEY and CDR2 SVGAGI. CDR3: CASTRGPSYEQYF. The DNA of the CDR3 is TGTGCCAGTACCAGGGGCCCCTCCTACGAGCAGTACTTC.

The rearrangement joins TRBV7-9 to TRBJ1-2; D perhaps matches TRBD1 (5 bases). From germline, CDR1 is SEHNR and CDR2 FQNEAQ (reference sequence). The CDR3 runs to 14 residues. V lost 8 bases and J 0 bases, leaving 13 bases between the germline ends. The CDR3 DNA sequence: TGTGCCAGCGGAGCCCAGGGAACTAACTATGGCTACACCTTC. Residues: CASGAQGTNYGYTF.

V usage is TRBV15 and J usage is TRBJ1-4; TRBD1 matches 9 bases. This CDR3 spans 17 amino acids. The V segment lost 1 base and the J segment 4 bases; nucleotides outside the gene matches: 7. CDR1 and CDR2 (germline): LNHNV, YYDKDF (reference sequence). The CDR3 sequence is CATSRVGTGSRNEKLFF. CDR3 coding DNA: TGTGCCACCAGCAGAGTAGGGACAGGGAGCCGTAATGAAAAACTGTTTTTT.

This chain connects TRBV19 to TRBJ2-1, with TRBD2 matching over 10 bases. Trimming took 5 bases from V and 7 from J; bases not matched to a gene: 8. The CDR3 runs to 15 residues. CDR1 is LNHDA and CDR2 is SQIVND in the germline V gene (reference sequence). The CDR3 is CASSAAGGPINEQFF. As DNA, the CDR3 is TGTGCCAGTAGTGCAGCGGGAGGGCCGATAAATGAGCAGTTCTTC.

The V and J genes are TRBV6-6 and TRBJ2-7, with a weak D call TRBD2 (5 bases). The germline gives CDR1 MNHNY, CDR2 SVGAGI (reference sequence). V dropped 10 bases and J dropped 3 bases, with 10 bases sitting between them. This CDR3 has 11 residues. The CDR3 sequence: CATGGSYEQYF. In DNA form, the CDR3 reads TGTGCCACCGGAGGTAGCTACGAGCAGTACTTC.

The chain is built from TRBV7-6 and TRBJ1-5; 8 bases agree with TRBD1. Germline V gene sequence: CDR1 SGHVS, CDR2 FNYEAQ. The CDR3 runs to 13 residues. After removal of 5 bases from V and 4 bases from J, the junction contained 1 base not matched to a gene. CDR3 amino acids: CASSTGGNQPQHF. DNA of the CDR3: TGTGCCAGCAGCACAGGGGGAAATCAGCCCCAGCATTTT.

This chain joins TRBV9 and TRBJ2-1; 7 bases agree with TRBD2. With V trimmed by 0 bases and J by 0 bases, 0 bases remained unmatched. Germline values: CDR1 SGDLS, CDR2 YYNGEE. CDR3 size: 15 residues. The CDR3: CASSVAGGSYNEQFF. The CDR3 DNA follows: TGTGCCAGCAGCGTAGCGGGGGGCTCCTACAATGAGCAGTTCTTC.

This chain's CDR3 is CASSGRREGPYEQYF. The CDR3 DNA reads TGTGCCAGCAGCGGTAGGCGGGAGGGACCCTACGAGCAGTACTTC. The chain is built from TRBV6-2 or TRBV6-3 and TRBJ2-7; TRBD2 agrees at 9 bases. The trim removed 6 bases at V and 2 bases at J, leaving 8 bases unmatched. The V gene's germline CDR1 is MNHEY and CDR2 SVGEGT. This CDR3 comprises 15 residues.

The J gene is TRBJ1-1, the V gene TRBV19; possibly TRBD1 for D (6 bases). The CDR3 runs 17 residues. Germline CDR1 is LNHDA and CDR2 is SQIVND (reference sequence). V was clipped by 5 bases and J by 0 bases, with 19 bases between them. CDR3 coding DNA: TGTGCCAGTAGTCGGGACACCCTAACCCAATTGAACACTGAAGCTTTCTTT. It is translated as CASSRDTLTQLNTEAFF.

This chain links TRBV9 with TRBJ1-6; 7 bases are a match to TRBD1. The CDR3 is 15 residues long. Unmatched junction bases numbered 7, after V lost 3 bases and J lost 7 bases. CDR1 and CDR2 (germline): SGDLS, YYNGEE. CDR3 nucleotide sequence: TGTGCCAGCAGCGCCACCGGGACAGAGAATTCACCCCTCCACTTT. The encoded protein is CASSATGTENSPLHF.

This clone was seen once. The chain recombines TRBV19 with TRBJ1-3, with D uncertain. The germline gives CDR1 LNHDA, CDR2 SQIVND (reference sequence). V gave up 3 bases and J gave up 0 bases, with 12 bases separating them. This CDR3 contains 16 residues. CDR3 nucleotides: TGTGCCAGTAGTATGGGAGGAATGAGCTCTGGAAACACCATATATTTT. Translating it yields CASSMGGMSSGNTIYF.

The chain carries TRBV15 and TRBJ2-7; D remains ambiguous. The germline gives CDR1 LNHNV, CDR2 YYDKDF (reference sequence). The CDR3 spans 16 residues. The V and J ends lost 0 bases and 2 bases respectively, with 14 bases between them. Written as DNA, the CDR3 is TGTGCCACCAGCAGAGATCAAGCGCCAGATACCTACGAGCAGTACTTC. It specifies CATSRDQAPDTYEQYF.

In nucleotides, the CDR3 is TGCAGCGTTCCCCCGACTAGCGGGGAGACCCAGTACTTC. It is translated as CSVPPTSGETQYF. This sequence joins TRBV29-1 and TRBJ2-5, with 10 bases identical to TRBD2. Germline assignment: CDR1 SQVTM and CDR2 ANQGSEA. V lost 5 bases to trimming and J lost 5 bases; unmatched junction nucleotides: 5. The CDR3 is 13 amino acids.

The V and J genes are TRBV2 and TRBJ2-3, with 7 bases lining up with TRBD1. Germline V CDR1 and CDR2: SNHLY, FYNNEI. This CDR3 has 14 amino acids. J lost 1 base, V lost 9 bases, and 7 bases had no gene match. CDR3 bases: TGTGCCAGAGGGGGCACAGGAGGCACAGATACGCAGTATTTT. This encodes CARGGTGGTDTQYF.

The chain recombines TRBV7-2 with TRBJ1-3, with D unresolved. The CDR3 has 14 amino acids. Trimming cost V 1 base and J 3 bases, with 7 bases left between them. Per germline, CDR1 SGHTA and CDR2 FQGNSA. CDR3 bases: TGTGCCAGCAGCTTAGAACAGATTGGAAACACCATATATTTT. Amino acids: CASSLEQIGNTIYF.

V gene TRBV5-5 combines with J gene TRBJ2-5; TRBD1 agrees at 9 bases. With V trimmed by 7 bases and J by 0 bases, 10 bases remained unmatched. This CDR3 is 16 amino acids long. Germline V CDR1 and CDR2: SGHKS, YYEKEE (reference sequence). CDR3 amino acids: CASGRGGTGYQETQYF. The CDR3 DNA is TGTGCCAGCGGAAGGGGGGGGACAGGGTACCAAGAGACCCAGTACTTC.

The rearrangement links TRBV28 to TRBJ2-7; 12 bases agree with TRBD2. Germline V gives CDR1 MDHEN, CDR2 SYDVKM. Unmatched junction bases numbered 8, after V lost 6 bases and J lost 5 bases. CDR3 size: 15 residues. The CDR3 loop reads CASSSLAGGRNEQYF. CDR3 bases: TGTGCCAGCAGCTCCCTAGCGGGGGGGCGTAACGAGCAGTACTTC.

J is TRBJ2-5 and V is TRBV4-2; D is perhaps TRBD2 (5 bases). The CDR3 has 16 residues. Germline assignment: CDR1 LGHNA and CDR2 YNFKEQ. The V end was cut by 1 base, the J end by 2 bases, with 14 bases between. CDR3: CASSQASAVPQETQYF. As DNA, the CDR3 is TGTGCCAGCAGCCAAGCTTCAGCGGTCCCACAAGAGACCCAGTACTTC.

J is TRBJ2-2 and V is TRBV5-1; 12 bases match TRBD2. The CDR3 spans 15 residues. With 4 bases clipped from V and 3 bases from J, the junction kept 1 base outside the gene matches. The V gene's germline CDR1 is SGHRS and CDR2 YFSETQ. The CDR3 region is CASSRLAGDTGELFF. Here the CDR3 DNA reads TGCGCCAGCAGCCGACTAGCGGGAGACACCGGGGAGCTGTTTTTT. Combining the CDR3 with reference TRBV5-1 and TRBJ2-2 gives the whole variable domain KAGVTQTPRYLIKTRGQQVTLSCSPISGHRSVSWYQQTPGQGLQFLFEYFSETQRNKGNFPGRFSGRQFSNSRSEMNVSTLELGDSALYLCASSRLAGDTGELFFGEGSRLTVL.